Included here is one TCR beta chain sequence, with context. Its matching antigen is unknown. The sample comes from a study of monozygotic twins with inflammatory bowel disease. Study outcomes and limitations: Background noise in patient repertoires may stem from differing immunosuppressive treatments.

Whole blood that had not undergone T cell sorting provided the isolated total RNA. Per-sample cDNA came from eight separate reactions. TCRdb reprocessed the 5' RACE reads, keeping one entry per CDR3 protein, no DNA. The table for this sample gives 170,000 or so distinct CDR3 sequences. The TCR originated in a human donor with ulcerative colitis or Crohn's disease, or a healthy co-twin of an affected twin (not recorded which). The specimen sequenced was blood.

The CDR3 here is CASSTAGHYGYTF. This chain connects TRBV18 to TRBJ1-2; the D gene TCRdb calls, TRBD1, cannot be checked with no DNA. The CDR3 totals 13 residues. Germline-derived CDR1 and CDR2 are KGHSH and LQKENI.